Presented here are 26 T cell receptor beta chains from one specimen sequenced in a study of T cell repertoires in cytomegalovirus infection. TCRdb reanalysed the reads using MiXCR and keeps one entry per CDR3 protein. This table holds 650,000 to 900,000 distinct CDR3 sequences, under 35% found once. No cognate antigen is known for these TCRs. The sample was cultured CD8+ T cells from PBMCs, taken from culture after CMV antigen stimulation. These receptor sequences come from a human donor in good health (CMV status not recorded). Some clones in this sample may be carry-over from other donors' samples.

V gene TRBV28 combines with J gene TRBJ2-5; D remains unclear. V was clipped by 6 bases and J by 4 bases, with 15 bases between them. CDR1 MDHEN and CDR2 SYDVKM come from the germline V gene. The CDR3 consists of 14 residues. The CDR3 sequence: CASRPQFLGETQYF. In DNA form, the CDR3 reads TGTGCCAGCAGACCCCAGTTCCTTGGAGAGACCCAGTACTTC.

The chain uses TRBV11-2 and TRBJ2-3, with 9 bases that match TRBD2. Germline CDR1 SGHAT, CDR2 FQNNGV. V shed 4 bases, J shed 4 bases, and the junction held 15 bases outside the gene matches. CDR3 size: 18 residues. The CDR3 nucleotides are TGTGCCAGCAGCTCCCTCGGGGCGGGGGGGCCAGGGGCAGATACGCAGTATTTT. Translating gives CASSSLGAGGPGADTQYF. The complete variable domain, with remaining parts taken from reference TRBV11-2 and TRBJ2-3, reads EAGVAQSPRYKIIEKRQSVAFWCNPISGHATLYWYQQILGQGPKLLIQFQNNGVVDDSQLPKDRFSAERLKGVDSTLKIQPAKLEDSAVYLCASSSLGAGGPGADTQYFGPGTRLTVL.

The chain joins TRBV4-1 to TRBJ1-1, with 7 bases that match TRBD1. V lost 2 bases to trimming and J lost 11 bases; unmatched junction nucleotides: 5. Germline CDR1 reads MGHRA; CDR2 reads YSYEKL. This CDR3 is 12 amino acids long. The CDR3 bases are TGCGCCAGCAGCCAACATGACAGGGAGGCTTTCTTT. Translating gives CASSQHDREAFF.

This chain connects TRBV28 to TRBJ2-1, with 8 positions matching TRBD2. V lost 10 bases and J lost 7; bases outside the gene matches: 15. Germline-derived CDR1 and CDR2 are MDHEN and SYDVKM. The CDR3 runs to 15 residues. CDR3 DNA sequence: TGTGCCACGGTGGGTGTCGGGGGGGCCGATAATGAGCAGTTCTTC. Translated: CATVGVGGADNEQFF.

The rearrangement links TRBV6-6 to TRBJ1-5, with TRBD1 matching 9 bases. With 6 bases clipped from V and 3 bases from J, the junction kept 6 bases outside the gene matches. Germline values: CDR1 MNHNY, CDR2 SVGAGI (reference sequence). The CDR3 runs to 15 residues. In nucleotides, the CDR3 is TGTGCCAGCAGCCTGGACAGGGGCCTCAATCAGCCCCAGCATTTT. Its translation: CASSLDRGLNQPQHF.

There are a few counts of this clonotype. The V gene is TRBV11-2, the J gene TRBJ1-1; D not certain. The CDR3 totals 15 residues. CDR1 and CDR2 from the germline V gene are SGHAT and FQNNGV. Trimming left V 5 bases short and J 0 bases short, with 13 bases between. The CDR3: CASSPSGRVNTEAFF. DNA of the CDR3: TGTGCCAGCAGCCCATCTGGGCGGGTGAACACTGAAGCTTTCTTT.

The chain recombines TRBV9 with TRBJ1-2; no definite D call. Germline-derived CDR1 and CDR2 are SGDLS and YYNGEE. The CDR3 spans 15 residues. The V and J ends lost 4 bases and 4 bases respectively, with 17 bases between them. CDR3 in DNA: TGTGCCAGCAGCCTCCGAGTAAAGGCGGTCTATGGCTACACCTTC. Protein: CASSLRVKAVYGYTF.

The CDR3 nucleotides read TGCAGCGCCCGCTCCGGGGGTGTTGACAATGAGCAGTTCTTC. It encodes CSARSGGVDNEQFF. The chain employs TRBV29-1 and TRBJ2-1; a possible D gene is TRBD2 (6 bases). The V gene lost 7 bases and the J gene lost 5 bases, with 18 bases spanning the gap. The germline V gene encodes CDR1 SQVTM and CDR2 ANQGSEA. The CDR3 has 14 amino acids.

The chain combines TRBV7-6 with TRBJ1-1, with D hard to call. The germline V and J ends were trimmed by 1 base and 3 bases, with 9 bases remaining between them. From germline, CDR1 is SGHVS and CDR2 FNYEAQ. This CDR3 comprises 14 residues. Written as DNA, the CDR3 is TGTGCCAGCAGCTTAGTGGATTCGTACACTGAAGCTTTCTTT. Its translation: CASSLVDSYTEAFF.

This clonotype was observed a few times. The chain recombines TRBV27 with TRBJ2-7; D uncertain. Looked up from germline, CDR1 is MNHEY and CDR2 is SMNVEV (reference sequence). V was shortened by 1 base and J by 0 bases, with 4 bases between the two germline ends. The CDR3 has 13 residues. DNA of the CDR3: TGTGCCAGCAGTTTATATAGCTCCTACGAGCAGTACGTC. Translated: CASSLYSSYEQYV.

This clonotype has at least ten counts. This rearrangement joins TRBV7-6 to TRBJ1-1; the D gene is possibly TRBD1 (6 bases). This CDR3 is built from 14 residues. The V and J ends lost 5 bases and 1 base respectively, with 11 bases between them. Germline assignment: CDR1 SGHVS and CDR2 FNYEAQ. CDR3 nucleotide sequence: TGTGCCAGCAGCCAACAGGGAGGGAACACTGAAGCTTTCTTT. Its protein is CASSQQGGNTEAFF.

The chain links TRBV9 to TRBJ1-2; TRBD1 matches 8 bases. CDR1 and CDR2 (germline): SGDLS, YYNGEE. The CDR3 length is 16 residues. Trimming at V came to 4 bases and at J to 6 bases, leaving 14 bases not matched to a gene. CDR3: CASSTRDRRLEHGYTF. The CDR3 DNA sequence: TGTGCCAGCAGCACCCGGGACAGGAGACTTGAGCATGGCTACACCTTC.

This clonotype was seen more than once but under ten times. The genes are TRBV20-1 and TRBJ2-7; the match to TRBD2 covers 8 bases. Germline CDR1 reads DFQATT; CDR2 reads SNEGSKA (reference sequence). The CDR3 is 17 amino acids. V shed 0 bases, J shed 0 bases, and the junction held 10 bases outside the gene matches. Written as DNA, the CDR3 is TGCAGTGCTAGAGATCATAGCGGGGATGGCCTCTCCTACGAGCAGTACGTC. Amino acids: CSARDHSGDGLSYEQYV.

The chain is built from TRBV12-3 or TRBV12-4 and TRBJ1-1; D uncertain. V lost 5 bases and J lost 5, with 15 bases in between. This CDR3 is 14 amino acids long. The CDR3: CASSPADPGTEAFF. The CDR3 bases are TGTGCCAGCAGTCCCGCGGACCCGGGGACTGAAGCTTTCTTT.

At least ten counts were recorded for this clonotype. The DNA of the CDR3 is TGTGCCAGCAGCTTCCTCCGGGACACCGCTAACTATGGCTACACCTTC. Protein product: CASSFLRDTANYGYTF. V usage is TRBV7-9 and J usage is TRBJ1-2; TRBD1 is a possible D gene (6 bases). Per the germline V gene, CDR1 is SEHNR and CDR2 is FQNEAQ (reference sequence). Trimming stripped 3 bases from V and 0 bases from J, with 14 bases between. The CDR3 is made up of 16 amino acids.

The table lists this clonotype with many counts. The chain is built from TRBV6-5 and TRBJ1-1; D is perhaps TRBD1 (5 bases). Germline CDR1 and CDR2: MNHEY and SVGAGI. The germline V and J ends were trimmed by 4 bases and 4 bases, with 10 bases remaining between them. This CDR3 region has 13 residues. The CDR3 DNA reads TGTGCCAGCAGTTCAGGGTTCGGCACTGAAGCTTTCTTT. Encoded protein: CASSSGFGTEAFF.

This clonotype was counted only a few times. The chain employs TRBV2 and TRBJ1-5; D ambiguous. CDR1 is SNHLY and CDR2 is FYNNEI in the germline V gene. V was pared by 3 bases and J by 4 bases, with 10 bases between. This CDR3 spans 14 amino acids. The CDR3 sequence: CASSDLPTNQPQHF. CDR3 nucleotides: TGTGCCAGCAGTGATCTGCCCACAAATCAGCCCCAGCATTTT.

This chain connects TRBV19 to TRBJ1-3; D is possibly TRBD1 (5 bases). The germline CDR1 and CDR2 sequences are LNHDA and SQIVND (reference sequence). Trimming cost V 2 bases and J 4 bases, with 15 bases left between them. The CDR3 is 16 amino acids. CDR3 amino acids: CASSIPGTPGGNTIYF. CDR3 DNA: TGTGCCAGTAGTATACCCGGGACCCCAGGAGGAAACACCATATATTTT. Based on the CDR3 plus reference TRBV19 and TRBJ1-3, the full variable domain is DGGITQSPKYLFRKEGQNVTLSCEQNLNHDAMYWYRQDPGQGLRLIYYSQIVNDFQKGDIAEGYSVSREKKESFPLTVTSAQKNPTAFYLCASSIPGTPGGNTIYFGEGSWLTVV.

CDR3 nucleotide sequence: TGTGCCAGCAGCCCCAGCGGGGGACACATATACGAGCAGTACGTC. It specifies CASSPSGGHIYEQYV. The V and J genes are TRBV3-1 and TRBJ2-7, with 8 bases that match TRBD2. Germline CDR1 LGHDT, CDR2 YNNKEL (reference sequence). This CDR3 spans 15 amino acids. The junction had 9 bases not matched to a gene; V was cut back by 4 bases and J by 4 bases.

This clonotype was seen a few times. V gene TRBV6-1 combines with J gene TRBJ2-1; no clear D gene. Germline V gives CDR1 MNHNS, CDR2 SASEGT. V lost 10 bases, J lost 3 bases, and 13 bases lay in between. The CDR3 is made up of 13 amino acids. CDR3 nucleotide sequence: TGTGCCACCGGCGTGCCTTACTACAATGAGCAGTTCTTC. It yields the protein CATGVPYYNEQFF.

The chain uses TRBV12-3 or TRBV12-4 and TRBJ1-2; D is uncertain. The CDR3 extends over 14 amino acids. Trimming left V 2 bases short and J 0 bases short, with 7 bases between. CDR3 bases: TGTGCCAGCAGTTTAATCATAGCTAACTATGGCTACACCTTC. Its translation: CASSLIIANYGYTF.

This clonotype turned up a few times. The rearrangement uses TRBV27 and TRBJ1-1; D unresolved. CDR3 size: 12 residues. Trimming removed 6 bases from V and 3 bases from J, with 8 bases in between. CDR1 is MNHEY and CDR2 is SMNVEV in the germline V gene (reference sequence). DNA of the CDR3: TGTGCCAGCAGAGATTCTCACACTGAAGCTTTCTTT. Translated, it gives CASRDSHTEAFF.

The chain recombines TRBV7-2 with TRBJ2-1; either TRBD1 or TRBD2 may supply D (5 bases each). Germline V lookup: CDR1 SGHTA, CDR2 FQGNSA. V shed 4 bases and J shed 0 bases, with 10 bases lying between them. The CDR3 is 15 residues long. As DNA, the CDR3 is TGTGCCAGCAGCTGGGGACCGATCTCCTACAATGAGCAGTTCTTC. It codes for CASSWGPISYNEQFF.

The rearrangement uses TRBV9 and TRBJ2-5, with D possibly being TRBD1 (8 bases). This CDR3 contains 15 residues. Germline assignment: CDR1 SGDLS and CDR2 YYNGEE. The ends were cut back, 0 bases at V and 8 bases at J, with 17 bases in the middle. CDR3 DNA sequence: TGTGCCAGCAGCGTAGAACAGGGGGGGGAGAGAACCCAGTACTTC. Its protein is CASSVEQGGERTQYF.

The rearrangement joins TRBV5-4 to TRBJ1-2; 7 bases agree with TRBD1. This CDR3 is 14 amino acids long. Losses at the gene ends were 0 bases for V and 4 bases for J; bases not matched to a gene: 3. Germline CDR1 is SGHNT and CDR2 is YYREEE (reference sequence). CDR3: CASSLERTGYGYTF. The CDR3, as DNA: TGTGCCAGCAGCTTGGAAAGGACAGGCTATGGCTACACCTTC.

V gene TRBV12-3 or TRBV12-4 combines with J gene TRBJ1-5; D remains unclear. The ends were cut back, 3 bases at V and 7 bases at J, with 4 bases in the middle. This CDR3 region has 11 residues. CDR3 sequence: CASSFIQPQHF. The CDR3 DNA reads as TGTGCCAGCAGTTTCATACAGCCCCAGCATTTT.